The T cell receptor beta chain described here comes from a study of cytomegalovirus exposure and HLA in healthy donors. V was pared by 5 bases and J by 6 bases, with 11 bases of the junction left unmatched. The CDR3 covers 15 residues. Germline V lookup: CDR1 MNHEY, CDR2 SMNVEV (reference sequence). Both 60 Vbeta primers and 13 Jbeta primers went into the PCR. Assay: immunoSEQ multiplex PCR; the TCRdb copy retains only in-frame clones and omits some. The sample gives about 150,000 clones, approximately 60% of which show up once; about 1.5% is in the top ten. The clonotype comes from a human donor in good health. V gene TRBV27 combines with J gene TRBJ2-5, with TRBD2 matching 8 bases. Sequenced sample: PBMCs. The CDR3 DNA is TGTGCCAGCAGTGGCGGCAGCGGGAGCTGGCAGACCCAGTACTTC. It encodes CASSGGSGSWQTQYF.